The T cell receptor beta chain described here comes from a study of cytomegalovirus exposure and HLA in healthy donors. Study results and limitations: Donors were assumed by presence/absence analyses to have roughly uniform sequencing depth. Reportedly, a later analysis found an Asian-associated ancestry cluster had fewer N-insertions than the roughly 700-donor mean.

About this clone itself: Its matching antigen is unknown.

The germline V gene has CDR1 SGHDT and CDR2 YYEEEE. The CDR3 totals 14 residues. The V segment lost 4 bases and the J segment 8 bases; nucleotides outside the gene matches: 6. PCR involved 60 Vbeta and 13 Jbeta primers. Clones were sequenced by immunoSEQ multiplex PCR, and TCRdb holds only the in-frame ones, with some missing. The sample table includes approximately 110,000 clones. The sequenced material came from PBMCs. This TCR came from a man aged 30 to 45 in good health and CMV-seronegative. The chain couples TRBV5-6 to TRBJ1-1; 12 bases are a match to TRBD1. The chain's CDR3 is CASSLGQGAREAFF. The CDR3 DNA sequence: TGTGCCAGCAGCCTGGGACAGGGGGCACGGGAAGCTTTCTTT. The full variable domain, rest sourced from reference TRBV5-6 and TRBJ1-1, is DAGVTQSPTHLIKTRGQQVTLRCSPKSGHDTVSWYQQALGQGPQFIFQYYEEEERQRGNFPDRFSGHQFPNYSSELNVNALLLGDSALYLCASSLGQGAREAFFGQGTRLTVV.